Given below is one T cell receptor (beta chain) in context. The antigen remains undetermined. The sample comes from a study of T cell responses to AZD1222 COVID-19 vaccine. The CDR3 totals 17 residues. The V segment lost 0 bases and the J segment 4 bases; nucleotides outside the gene matches: 9. Per germline, CDR1 SGHAT and CDR2 FQNNGV. This table comes from immunoSEQ multiplex PCR, and its TCRdb copy is limited to in-frame clones, with some not included. The data show 100,000 or so clones, approximately 90% seen once. Regarding the study as a whole: Following two doses of AZD1222, Spike-specific TCR breadth and depth rose. At 160-218 and 743-854, vaccine-associated CD4 TCRs were dominant, and they spanned spike.

This TCR came from an adult who received the AZD1222 COVID-19 vaccine. The chain carries TRBV11-2 and TRBJ2-3; 8 nucleotides align to TRBD2. The specimen comprised peripheral blood, sampled 28 days after the second AZD1222 dose. In nucleotides, the CDR3 is TGTGCCAGCAGCTTAGATCGGCGGGGGGATGGGGCAGATACGCAGTATTTT. Translating gives CASSLDRRGDGADTQYF.